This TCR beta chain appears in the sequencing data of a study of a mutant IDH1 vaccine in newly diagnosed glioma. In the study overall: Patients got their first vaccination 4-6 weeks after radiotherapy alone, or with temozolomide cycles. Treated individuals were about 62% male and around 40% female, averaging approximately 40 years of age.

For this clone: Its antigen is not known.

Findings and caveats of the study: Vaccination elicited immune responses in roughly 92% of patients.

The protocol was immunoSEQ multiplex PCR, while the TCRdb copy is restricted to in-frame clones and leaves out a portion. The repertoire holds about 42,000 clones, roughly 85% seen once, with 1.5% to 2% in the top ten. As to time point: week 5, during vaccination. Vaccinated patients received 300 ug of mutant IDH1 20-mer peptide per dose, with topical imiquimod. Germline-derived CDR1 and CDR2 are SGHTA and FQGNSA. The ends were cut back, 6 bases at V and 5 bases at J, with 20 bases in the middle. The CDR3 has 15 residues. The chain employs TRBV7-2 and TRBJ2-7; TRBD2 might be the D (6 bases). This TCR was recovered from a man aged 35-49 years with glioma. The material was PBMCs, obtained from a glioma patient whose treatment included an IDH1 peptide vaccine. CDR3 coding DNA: TGTGCCAGCAGGCCCTATCTAAGTAAGCGGGACGAGCAGTACTTC. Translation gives CASRPYLSKRDEQYF. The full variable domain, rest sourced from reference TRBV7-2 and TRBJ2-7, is GAGVSQSPSNKVTEKGKDVELRCDPISGHTALYWYRQSLGQGLEFLIYFQGNSAPDKSGLPSDRFSAERTGGSVSTLTIQRTQQEDSAVYLCASRPYLSKRDEQYFGPGTRLTVT.